These T cell receptor beta chains were read from a single sample in a study of T cell changes during pregnancy in multiple sclerosis. Libraries were prepared by immunoSEQ multiplex PCR; TCRdb keeps only in-frame clonotypes and omits some of them. Of 50,000 to 60,000 clones in the sample, approximately 90% were seen once. This material consisted of CD4+ T cells from peripheral blood mononuclear cells, taken in the first trimester of pregnancy. Receptors originate from a female donor with multiple sclerosis, enrolled in a pregnancy study. Both conserved end residues are part of each CDR3. A D gene is named only where the DNA matches it firmly. Clone size is not always given. Where it is, it says once, few, many or a class for expanded clones.

d_call: -; j_call: TRBJ1-3; clone_size: -; v_call: TRBV4-3; cdr3_nt: TGCGCCAGCAGCCAAGTGGCGGGGCCGGCTGGAAACACCATATATTTT; cdr3_aa: CASSQVAGPAGNTIYF
d_call: -; j_call: TRBJ1-2; clone_size: -; v_call: TRBV19; cdr3_nt: TGTGCCAGTAGTGTACAGGGTACCTATGGCTACACCTTC; cdr3_aa: CASSVQGTYGYTF
d_call: -; j_call: TRBJ1-1; clone_size: once; v_call: TRBV5-6; cdr3_nt: TGTGCCAGCAGTCCACAGGCTATGAACACTGAAGCTTTCTTT; cdr3_aa: CASSPQAMNTEAFF
d_call: TRBD2; j_call: TRBJ2-7; clone_size: -; v_call: TRBV27; cdr3_nt: TGTGCCAGCAGTCCTCGACTAGCGGGGGGATACGAGCAGTACTTC; cdr3_aa: CASSPRLAGGYEQYF
d_call: TRBD1; j_call: TRBJ1-5; clone_size: -; v_call: TRBV19; cdr3_nt: TGTGCCAGTAGTGAGGGGACAGGCACTCAGCCCCAGCATTTT; cdr3_aa: CASSEGTGTQPQHF
d_call: -; j_call: TRBJ2-7; clone_size: -; v_call: TRBV5-6; cdr3_nt: TGTGCCAGCAGCTTGCTGGGCCCGTCCTACGAGCAGTACTTC; cdr3_aa: CASSLLGPSYEQYF
d_call: -; j_call: TRBJ2-5; clone_size: -; v_call: TRBV14; cdr3_nt: TGTGCCAGCAGCCACACGGGGGAGACCCAGTACTTC; cdr3_aa: CASSHTGETQYF
d_call: -; j_call: TRBJ1-6; clone_size: -; v_call: TRBV9; cdr3_nt: TGTGCCAGCAGCGTCAGGGCTGGAGATTCACCCCTCCACTTT; cdr3_aa: CASSVRAGDSPLHF
d_call: TRBD1; j_call: TRBJ2-3; clone_size: -; v_call: TRBV27; cdr3_nt: TGTGCCAGCAGTCCCCGGGACAGATTCACAGATACGCAGTATTTT; cdr3_aa: CASSPRDRFTDTQYF
d_call: TRBD1; j_call: TRBJ1-6; clone_size: -; v_call: TRBV11-2; cdr3_nt: TGTGCCAGCAGCCCCGGGACAGGGCATTCACCCCTCCACTTT; cdr3_aa: CASSPGTGHSPLHF
d_call: -; j_call: TRBJ1-1; clone_size: -; v_call: TRBV7-9; cdr3_nt: TGTGCCAGCAGCTTAGGGACAGTGAACACTGAAGCTTTCTTT; cdr3_aa: CASSLGTVNTEAFF
d_call: -; j_call: TRBJ2-7; clone_size: -; v_call: TRBV19; cdr3_nt: TGTGCCAGTAGTAGTAGGGGCGGCGAGCAGTACTTC; cdr3_aa: CASSSRGGEQYF
d_call: -; j_call: TRBJ1-5; clone_size: -; v_call: TRBV19; cdr3_nt: TGTGCCAGTAGTCCCAGGGCGCGGCAGCCCCAGCATTTT; cdr3_aa: CASSPRARQPQHF
d_call: -; j_call: TRBJ2-2; clone_size: -; v_call: TRBV7-9; cdr3_nt: TGTGCCAGCAGCCCGCAGGGGTCGAACACCGGGGAGCTGTTTTTT; cdr3_aa: CASSPQGSNTGELFF
d_call: -; j_call: TRBJ2-3; clone_size: few; v_call: TRBV7-8; cdr3_nt: TGTGCCAGCAGCTCCTGGCAGGTGGAGGGCACAGATACGCAGTATTTT; cdr3_aa: CASSSWQVEGTDTQYF
d_call: -; j_call: TRBJ1-5; clone_size: -; v_call: TRBV4-1; cdr3_nt: TGCGCCAGCAGCCAAGTCTACGGAGGCAATCAGCCCCAGCATTTT; cdr3_aa: CASSQVYGGNQPQHF
d_call: TRBD2; j_call: TRBJ2-5; clone_size: -; v_call: TRBV15; cdr3_nt: TGTGCCACCAGCAGCGCCCGACTAGCGGGGGGGGAGACCCAGTACTTC; cdr3_aa: CATSSARLAGGETQYF
d_call: -; j_call: TRBJ1-3; clone_size: -; v_call: TRBV7-9; cdr3_nt: TGTGCCAGCAGTATGTCTCCCGGAAACACCATATATTTT; cdr3_aa: CASSMSPGNTIYF
d_call: -; j_call: TRBJ1-3; clone_size: -; v_call: TRBV5-8; cdr3_nt: TGTGCCAGCAGCTTGATCCAGGGGTACGGAAACACCATATATTTT; cdr3_aa: CASSLIQGYGNTIYF
d_call: TRBD1; j_call: TRBJ2-1; clone_size: -; v_call: TRBV7-3; cdr3_nt: TGTGCCAGCAGCCTCGGACAGGGGGCGTCCAATGAGCAGTTCTTC; cdr3_aa: CASSLGQGASNEQFF
d_call: TRBD2; j_call: TRBJ2-3; clone_size: few; v_call: TRBV6-4; cdr3_nt: TGTGCCAGCAGTGACGGAGCGGGGGGGCCCACAGATACGCAGTATTTT; cdr3_aa: CASSDGAGGPTDTQYF
d_call: -; j_call: TRBJ2-1; clone_size: -; v_call: TRBV11-2; cdr3_nt: TGTGCCAGCAGCTCGCTAGCGTCCCACAATGAGCAGTTCTTC; cdr3_aa: CASSSLASHNEQFF
d_call: TRBD2; j_call: TRBJ2-5; clone_size: -; v_call: TRBV7-3; cdr3_nt: TGTGCCAGCAGCTTATACGGGCTAGCGGGTACCCAAGAGACCCAGTACTTC; cdr3_aa: CASSLYGLAGTQETQYF
d_call: -; j_call: TRBJ2-3; clone_size: -; v_call: TRBV5-1; cdr3_nt: TGCGCCAGCAGCTTGGTGCTAGCTGGAGATACGCAGTATTTT; cdr3_aa: CASSLVLAGDTQYF
d_call: -; j_call: TRBJ1-4; clone_size: -; v_call: TRBV25-1; cdr3_nt: TGTGCCAGCAGTGAGCTTGGGGGGGCGACTGACCGATTGAAACTGTTTTTT; cdr3_aa: CASSELGGATDRLKLFF
d_call: TRBD2; j_call: TRBJ2-5; clone_size: -; v_call: TRBV5-6; cdr3_nt: TGTGCCAGCAGCTTGGTAGTCAGCGGGGGGGCGTGGGAGACCCAGTACTTC; cdr3_aa: CASSLVVSGGAWETQYF
d_call: TRBD2; j_call: TRBJ2-3; clone_size: -; v_call: TRBV7-2; cdr3_nt: TGTGCCAGCAGCTTAGGAGGGCGGGGGAGCACAGATACGCAGTATTTT; cdr3_aa: CASSLGGRGSTDTQYF
d_call: -; j_call: TRBJ1-1; clone_size: -; v_call: TRBV4-3; cdr3_nt: TGCGCCAGCAGCCAATTGCCGATGAGGGGGAGTGAAGCTTTCTTT; cdr3_aa: CASSQLPMRGSEAFF
d_call: TRBD1; j_call: TRBJ1-6; clone_size: -; v_call: TRBV19; cdr3_nt: TGTGCCAGTAGTCCGACGGGACAGGGAAATTCACCCCTCCACTTT; cdr3_aa: CASSPTGQGNSPLHF
d_call: TRBD2; j_call: TRBJ2-2; clone_size: -; v_call: TRBV11-1; cdr3_nt: TGTGCCAGCAGCTTTCGGACTAGCGGGACCGGGGAGCTGTTTTTT; cdr3_aa: CASSFRTSGTGELFF
d_call: -; j_call: TRBJ2-1; clone_size: -; v_call: TRBV11-3; cdr3_nt: TGTGCCAGCAGCCGCCTGGAGAACAATGAGCAGTTCTTC; cdr3_aa: CASSRLENNEQFF
d_call: TRBD1; j_call: TRBJ1-5; clone_size: many; v_call: TRBV5-1; cdr3_nt: TGCGCCAGCAGCCCGGGACAGCTCAATCAGCCCCAGCATTTT; cdr3_aa: CASSPGQLNQPQHF
d_call: TRBD1; j_call: TRBJ1-2; clone_size: -; v_call: TRBV6-1; cdr3_nt: TGTGCCAGCAAAAGAGGGACAGCGGATGGCTACACCTTC; cdr3_aa: CASKRGTADGYTF
d_call: -; j_call: TRBJ1-4; clone_size: -; v_call: TRBV5-6; cdr3_nt: TGTGCCAGCAGCTTACGCGGGACCGGAGCTGAAAAACTGTTTTTT; cdr3_aa: CASSLRGTGAEKLFF
d_call: TRBD1; j_call: TRBJ2-3; clone_size: -; v_call: TRBV9; cdr3_nt: TGTGCCAGCAGCTTTTTCGACAGGGCGAGCACAGATACGCAGTATTTT; cdr3_aa: CASSFFDRASTDTQYF
d_call: -; j_call: TRBJ2-6; clone_size: few; v_call: TRBV10-1; cdr3_nt: TGCGCCAGCAGTGAGGTTCCGTCCGGGGCCAACGTCCTGACTTTC; cdr3_aa: CASSEVPSGANVLTF
d_call: TRBD2; j_call: TRBJ2-6; clone_size: -; v_call: TRBV10-2; cdr3_nt: TGCGCCAGCGCTAGCGGGGGGGCGGCTGGGGCCAACGTCCTGACTTTC; cdr3_aa: CASASGGAAGANVLTF
d_call: TRBD2; j_call: TRBJ2-4; clone_size: -; v_call: TRBV30; cdr3_nt: TGTGCCTGGAGTGTACTAGCGGGGGGTCACATTCAGTACTTC; cdr3_aa: CAWSVLAGGHIQYF
d_call: TRBD1; j_call: TRBJ2-1; clone_size: -; v_call: TRBV6-5; cdr3_nt: TGTGCCAGCACCTTGGGACAGGGGTACAATGAGCAGTTCTTC; cdr3_aa: CASTLGQGYNEQFF
d_call: TRBD1; j_call: TRBJ1-5; clone_size: -; v_call: TRBV11-2; cdr3_nt: TGTGCCAGCAGCGCTTCAGGGGGAAATCAGCCCCAGCATTTT; cdr3_aa: CASSASGGNQPQHF
d_call: -; j_call: TRBJ2-7; clone_size: -; v_call: TRBV9; cdr3_nt: TGTGCCAGCAGCGTAACAGGCTTGGCCTACGAGCAGTACTTC; cdr3_aa: CASSVTGLAYEQYF
d_call: -; j_call: TRBJ2-3; clone_size: -; v_call: TRBV30; cdr3_nt: TGTGCCTGGAAGGGGGGGCTGGCTACGCAGTATTTT; cdr3_aa: CAWKGGLATQYF
d_call: TRBD1; j_call: TRBJ2-3; clone_size: -; v_call: TRBV5-1; cdr3_nt: TGCGCCAGCCAGACAGGGGGCTTCCCCCACAGTATTGGTACAGATACGCAGTATTTT; cdr3_aa: CASQTGGFPHSIGTDTQYF
d_call: TRBD2; j_call: TRBJ2-3; clone_size: -; v_call: TRBV6-5; cdr3_nt: TGTGCCAGCAGCCCCGGGACTAGCGGTGGGACGGCGCAGTATTTT; cdr3_aa: CASSPGTSGGTAQYF
d_call: -; j_call: TRBJ1-6; clone_size: -; v_call: TRBV9; cdr3_nt: TGTGCCAGCAGCGTAGCGACCAGGGGCGCTCATTCACCCCTCCACTTT; cdr3_aa: CASSVATRGAHSPLHF
d_call: TRBD2; j_call: TRBJ2-2; clone_size: -; v_call: TRBV7-3; cdr3_nt: TGTGCCAGCAGCGGAACGGGACTAGCGGCCACCGGGGAGCTGTTTTTT; cdr3_aa: CASSGTGLAATGELFF
d_call: -; j_call: TRBJ1-2; clone_size: -; v_call: TRBV6-6; cdr3_nt: TGTGCCAGCAGTTACTTAACCGGGCAGGGGATTGGCTACACCTTC; cdr3_aa: CASSYLTGQGIGYTF
d_call: TRBD1; j_call: TRBJ1-2; clone_size: -; v_call: TRBV10-3; cdr3_nt: TGTGCCATCAGTGAGCTTGGACAGGGTCCGGATGGCTACACCTTC; cdr3_aa: CAISELGQGPDGYTF
d_call: TRBD1; j_call: TRBJ2-7; clone_size: -; v_call: TRBV7-3; cdr3_nt: TGTGCCAGCAGCTTAAGTTCAGGGGGTTACTACGAGCAGTACTTC; cdr3_aa: CASSLSSGGYYEQYF
d_call: TRBD1; j_call: TRBJ1-5; clone_size: -; v_call: TRBV7-2; cdr3_nt: TGTGCCAGCAGCTTAGGCAGGGGGCCTACTACCCAGCATTTT; cdr3_aa: CASSLGRGPTTQHF